This T cell receptor beta chain was documented in a study of shared clonotypes between healthy human individuals. Points from the study as a whole: Shared across a handful of donors were around 4.7% of the naive CD4 clonotypes.

All donors were Caucasian adults living in Nashville, Tennessee. CD45RA+ naive and CD45RA-negative memory subsets were separated from CD4+ cells. In the case of this clone: Its antigen is unknown.

Here immunoSEQ multiplex PCR was the method, and the copy in TCRdb shows in-frame clones only, minus some. Of approximately 1.5 million clones listed, 98% were seen once; the top ten hold around 0.45%. With 10 bases removed from V and 4 bases from J, the gap between germline ends came to 22 bases. The CDR3 extends over 15 amino acids. Germline V CDR1 and CDR2: MDHEN, SYDVKM. Material: naive CD4+ T cells sorted from blood. Subset here: CD45RA+ positively selected. V is TRBV28 and J is TRBJ1-2; weak D call: TRBD1 (6 bases). This clonotype was sampled from a man younger than 40 in good health. The CDR3 bases are TGTGCCACCAGGGGCTTGAGGGAAGGAGGCTATGGCTACACCTTC. It specifies CATRGLREGGYGYTF.